This T cell receptor beta chain was sequenced for a study of T cell responses to AZD1222 COVID-19 vaccine. Sequenced by immunoSEQ multiplex PCR; TCRdb stores in-frame clones only, minus some. The sample has about 120,000 clones, around 87% seen once. Germline CDR1 reads SNHLY; CDR2 reads FYNNEI. The CDR3 is 14 amino acids. The ends were cut back, 10 bases at V and 5 bases at J, with 20 bases in the middle. Study results and limitations: Among the donors, most were white British and more were female, and clonal diversity was possibly underestimated. As reported, nearly half of all spike-specific TCRs target variant regions that are unmutated. Rises in breadth and depth of Spike-specific TCRs came after two AZD1222 doses. Only a handful of AZD1222 recipients, six or seven in all, had baseline seropositivity.

To note about this clone: Its antigen is not identified.

This TCR came from an adult in good health. The specimen comprised peripheral blood, sampled on day 0 of AZD1222 vaccination. The genes are TRBV2 and TRBJ2-5, with D perhaps being TRBD1 or TRBD2 (5 bases each). The CDR3 sequence: CATEGRSVYETQYF. The CDR3, as DNA: TGTGCCACCGAGGGGCGGTCGGTTTACGAGACCCAGTACTTC.